This T cell receptor beta chain was observed in a study of blood T cell repertoires in COVID-19. Across the study: Sample material is recorded as cDNA or gDNA derived from T cells, B-cell-depleted T cells, or PBMCs.

Using immunoSEQ multiplex PCR, the repertoire was profiled, and TCRdb retains in-frame clones only, with some absent. In the table there are hundreds of thousands of clones, approximately 89% of which are singletons. J lost 1 base, V lost 8 bases, and 15 bases had no gene match. This CDR3 contains 18 residues. The germline V gene has CDR1 MNHEY and CDR2 SMNVEV (reference sequence). Participants were placed into cohorts based on the clinical history they reported. The clonotype originates from a woman aged 40-49 years who had recovered from COVID-19. The sample consisted of PBMCs or T cells enriched from blood (not recorded which). The chain combines TRBV27 with TRBJ1-5, with 9 bases identical to TRBD1. This CDR3 is CASQYRGQRSYSNQPQHF. For the CDR3, the DNA is TGTGCCAGCCAATACAGGGGGCAGCGATCATACAGCAATCAGCCCCAGCATTTT.